Each of the 8 T cell receptor beta chains below was sequenced from the same sample in a study of blood T cell repertoires in COVID-19. Libraries were prepared by immunoSEQ multiplex PCR; TCRdb keeps only in-frame clonotypes and omits some of them. The table includes about 59,000 clones, 80% to 90% detected once. The source material was peripheral blood. Receptors were obtained from a man in his sixties with COVID-19, enrolled during active disease.

The chain couples TRBV6-6 to TRBJ1-4; TRBD1 aligns across 9 bases. The J segment lost 3 bases and the V segment lost 5 bases, leaving 10 bases of the junction unmatched. This CDR3 has 17 amino acids. Germline V lookup: CDR1 MNHNY, CDR2 SVGAGI (reference sequence). CDR3: CASSPLDRGRSNEKLFF. The CDR3 DNA sequence: TGTGCCAGCAGTCCCCTTGACAGGGGGAGGTCTAATGAAAAACTGTTTTTT.

V usage is TRBV14 and J usage is TRBJ2-5; TRBD2 is a possible D gene (7 bases). CDR1 SGHDN and CDR2 FVKESK come from the germline V gene. The length of the CDR3 is 16 residues. Trimming stripped 2 bases from V and 3 bases from J, with 16 bases between. The CDR3 nucleotides read TGTGCCAGCAGCCAAAAAGTAGGGGGGGTGAAAGAGACCCAGTACTTC. Translation gives CASSQKVGGVKETQYF. Drawing the rest from reference TRBV14 and TRBJ2-5, the complete variable domain is EAGVTQFPSHSVIEKGQTVTLRCDPISGHDNLYWYRRVMGKEIKFLLHFVKESKQDESGMPNNRFLAERTGGTYSTLKVQPAELEDSGVYFCASSQKVGGVKETQYFGPGTRLLVL.

This clone was detected only a few times. The chain employs TRBV13 and TRBJ2-7; 10 positions match TRBD1. The CDR3 extends over 17 amino acids. CDR1 is PRHDT and CDR2 is FYEKMQ in the germline V gene (reference sequence). J lost 5 bases, V lost 4 bases, and 14 bases had no gene match. The CDR3 protein is CASSSNLGQGMRDEQYF. CDR3 DNA: TGTGCCAGCAGCTCTAACCTGGGACAGGGGATGAGAGACGAGCAGTACTTC.

This clone was recorded only once. This chain's CDR3 is CASSSEDRRTGELFF. The CDR3 DNA reads as TGTGCCAGCAGCTCTGAGGACAGGCGGACCGGGGAGCTGTTTTTT. The V call is TRBV7-9, the J call TRBJ2-2; TRBD1 agrees at 7 bases. Germline CDR1 SEHNR, CDR2 FQNEAQ (reference sequence). The CDR3 spans 15 residues. Germline trimming cut 4 bases from V and 5 bases from J; bases unmatched to any gene: 7.

This chain connects TRBV19 to TRBJ2-7, with D tentatively TRBD1 (5 bases). The CDR3 runs to 14 residues. The V end was cut by 4 bases, the J end by 0 bases, with 10 bases between. Per the germline V gene, CDR1 is LNHDA and CDR2 is SQIVND (reference sequence). The CDR3 DNA reads TGTGCCAGTAGTAATGGACACCGCTCCTACGAGCAGTACTTC. It encodes CASSNGHRSYEQYF.

The V and J genes are TRBV12-3 or TRBV12-4 and TRBJ1-1, with 7 bases matching TRBD1. The CDR3 contains 13 residues. V trimming: 6 bases; J trimming: 3 bases; junction bases outside the gene matches: 4. CDR3: CASSRTGDTEAFF. CDR3 DNA sequence: TGTGCCAGCAGCAGAACAGGGGACACTGAAGCTTTCTTT.

The chain combines TRBV6-2 or TRBV6-3 with TRBJ2-5; the D is unclear. The V gene's germline CDR1 is MNHEY and CDR2 SVGEGT. V lost 4 bases and J lost 2, with 8 bases in between. The CDR3 covers 13 residues. CDR3 DNA: TGTGCCAGCAGTTCTGTCAGACAAGAGACCCAGTACTTC. This codes for CASSSVRQETQYF.

This chain uses TRBV27 with TRBJ1-5; 7 nucleotides match TRBD1. The V gene end was trimmed by 4 bases and the J gene end by 1 base; junction bases not matched to a gene: 16. This CDR3 is built from 19 residues. Germline V gene data show CDR1 as MNHEY and CDR2 as SMNVEV (reference sequence). The CDR3 DNA follows: TGTGCCAGCAGTTCTACAGGGGAACGTCCTATGAGAAGCAATCAGCCCCAGCATTTT. Translation gives CASSSTGERPMRSNQPQHF.